This TCR beta chain emerged from a study of OX40 agonist ivuxolimab in advanced cancers. Peripheral blood came from all dose cohorts at three timepoints. V shed 3 bases and J shed 9 bases, with 18 bases lying between them. Germline loops: CDR1 SQVTM, CDR2 ANQGSEA. This CDR3 contains 14 residues. Repertoires were generated with immunoSEQ multiplex PCR, while TCRdb's copy carries only in-frame clones and drops some. The sample includes 45,000 to 60,000 clones, more than 85% seen only once; the top ten take around 12%. Specimen: CD4+ or CD8+ T cells sorted from blood, collected in a trial of the OX40 agonist ivuxolimab. The V gene is TRBV29-1, the J gene TRBJ2-1, with D possibly called TRBD1 or TRBD2 (6 bases each). The receptor was derived from an adult with an advanced solid tumor such as melanoma, head and neck, liver or kidney cancer. CDR3 in DNA: TGCAGCGTTGATAGGGGGGCGGCCTTTGGTGAGCAGTTCTTC. This translates into CSVDRGAAFGEQFF.